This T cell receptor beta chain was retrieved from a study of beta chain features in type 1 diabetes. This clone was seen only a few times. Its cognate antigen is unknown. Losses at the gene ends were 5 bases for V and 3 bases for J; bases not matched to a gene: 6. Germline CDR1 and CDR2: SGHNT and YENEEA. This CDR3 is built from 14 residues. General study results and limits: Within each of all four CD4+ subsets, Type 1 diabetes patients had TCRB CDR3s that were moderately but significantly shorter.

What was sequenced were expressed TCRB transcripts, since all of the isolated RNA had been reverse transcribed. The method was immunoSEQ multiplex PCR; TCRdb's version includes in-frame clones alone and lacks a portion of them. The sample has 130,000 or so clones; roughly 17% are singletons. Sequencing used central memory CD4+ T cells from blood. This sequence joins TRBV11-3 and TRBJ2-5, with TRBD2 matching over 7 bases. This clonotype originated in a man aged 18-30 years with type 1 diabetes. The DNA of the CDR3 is TGTGCCAGCAGCCTTGGGACTACCGAAGAGACCCAGTACTTC. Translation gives CASSLGTTEETQYF.